This TCR beta chain appears in the sequencing data of a study of shared clonotypes between healthy human individuals. Assay: immunoSEQ multiplex PCR; the TCRdb copy retains only in-frame clones and omits some. The sample contains about 2.3 million clones, 85% to 95% of which appear only once. This clonotype originated in a man between 18 and 35 years old in good health. Some clones in this sample may be carry-over from other donors' samples. The sequenced material came from naive CD4+ T cells from PBMCs. The subset is: CD45RA+ positively selected.

The CDR3 nucleotides are TGTGCCAGCAGGGGAGCGGTAATCACCTACGAGCAGTACTTC. Protein sequence: CASRGAVITYEQYF. The V and J genes are TRBV28 and TRBJ2-7, with D possibly being TRBD2 (5 bases). From germline, CDR1 is MDHEN and CDR2 SYDVKM. This CDR3 has 14 residues. Trimming stripped 6 bases from V and 2 bases from J, with 14 bases between. Supplemented by reference TRBV28 and TRBJ2-7, the full variable domain reads DVKVTQSSRYLVKRTGEKVFLECVQDMDHENMFWYRQDPGLGLRLIYFSYDVKMKEKGDIPEGYSVSREKKERFSLILESASTNQTSMYLCASRGAVITYEQYFGPGTRLTVT.